This passage covers 10 T cell receptor beta chains from one sample sequenced in a study of blood T cell repertoires in COVID-19. Clones were sequenced by immunoSEQ multiplex PCR, and TCRdb holds only the in-frame ones, with some missing. The repertoire includes 200,000 to 250,000 clones, 65% to 90% of them detected once, and 13% sits in the top ten. Sequenced material: peripheral blood. Receptor source: a human donor in a cohort sampled during active COVID-19.

The genes are TRBV24-1 and TRBJ2-1; 8 positions agree with TRBD1. The ends lost 4 bases at V and 3 bases at J; junction bases unmatched: 7. In germline, CDR1 is KGHDR, CDR2 SFDVKD. The CDR3 consists of 16 residues. The CDR3 DNA follows: TGTGCCACCAGTGACCAGACAGGGGCAGGCTACAATGAGCAGTTCTTC. Protein: CATSDQTGAGYNEQFF.

The chain combines TRBV5-1 with TRBJ2-7; TRBD1 matches at 8 bases. V gave up 4 bases and J gave up 2 bases; unmatched junction bases: 5. This CDR3 contains 14 residues. CDR1 is SGHRS and CDR2 is YFSETQ in the germline V gene. The CDR3 coding sequence is TGCGCCAGCAGCGGCGGGACAGGAGCCTACGAGCAGTACTTC. It specifies CASSGGTGAYEQYF.

Worth noting for this clone: The junction departs from germline at one end; a sequencing error may be responsible. This chain links TRBV29-1 with TRBJ2-7; 8 bases fit TRBD2. This CDR3 is built from 17 residues. CDR1 is SQVTM, CDR2 ANQGSEA, per germline. DNA of the CDR3: TGCAGCCTTGAAGGGACATACGGGAGTAGCGGGATCTACGAGCAGTACTTC. It is translated as CSLEGTYGSSGIYEQYF.

V usage is TRBV7-2 and J usage is TRBJ2-7, with D possibly TRBD2 on 5 matching bases. The germline V gene encodes CDR1 SGHTA and CDR2 FQGNSA. The V end lost 5 bases, the J end lost 4 bases, and 15 bases lay between the germline ends. This CDR3 comprises 14 residues. In nucleotides, the CDR3 is TGTGCCAGCAGCGGAGGCCGGGAATCGTACGAGCAGTACTTC. Amino acid sequence: CASSGGRESYEQYF.

J is TRBJ2-3 and V is TRBV18, with D possibly being TRBD2 (7 bases). This CDR3 is built from 15 residues. V lost 3 bases, J lost 3 bases, and 13 bases lay in between. Germline CDR1 and CDR2: KGHSH and LQKENI. The CDR3 is CASSPGRGRTDTQYF. The CDR3 DNA reads TGTGCCAGCTCACCGGGGCGGGGGCGAACAGATACGCAGTATTTT.

The chain is built from TRBV7-9 and TRBJ1-6; unclear D gene. CDR3 length equals 15 residues. V lost 1 base, J lost 9 bases, and 13 bases lay in between. CDR1 and CDR2 from the germline V gene are SEHNR and FQNEAQ (reference sequence). CDR3 in amino acids: CASSLGERGSSPLHF. The CDR3 DNA sequence: TGTGCCAGCAGCTTAGGTGAAAGAGGGAGTTCACCCCTCCACTTT. Full variable domain (missing parts from reference TRBV7-9 and TRBJ1-6): DTGVSQNPRHKITKRGQNVTFRCDPISEHNRLYWYRQTLGQGPEFLTYFQNEAQLEKSRLLSDRFSAERPKGSFSTLEIQRTEQGDSAMYLCASSLGERGSSPLHFGNGTRLTVT.

The genes are TRBV24-1 and TRBJ2-7; a weak D match, TRBD2 (6 bases). The CDR3 runs to 15 residues. Germline lookup yields CDR1 KGHDR and CDR2 SFDVKD. Trimming removed 6 bases at V and 3 bases at J, with 17 bases between. CDR3 residues: CATSNSGEGLYEQYF. The DNA for the CDR3 is TGTGCCACCAGTAATAGCGGTGAAGGGCTCTACGAGCAGTACTTC.

The chain couples TRBV10-2 to TRBJ1-5; D is possibly TRBD1 (5 bases). Germline V gene data show CDR1 as WSHSY and CDR2 as SAAADI. V gave up 7 bases and J gave up 3 bases, with 10 bases separating them. The CDR3 is 13 amino acids. The CDR3 sequence is CASTLRDNQPQHF. The CDR3, as DNA: TGCGCCAGCACTCTCAGGGACAATCAGCCCCAGCATTTT.

This sequence joins TRBV7-9 and TRBJ1-5; D uncertain. Looked up from germline, CDR1 is SEHNR and CDR2 is FQNEAQ (reference sequence). V was trimmed by 3 bases and J by 3 bases, leaving 12 bases between them. This CDR3 spans 15 amino acids. CDR3 residues: CASSLSSGVNQPQHF. DNA for the CDR3: TGTGCCAGCAGCTTGAGCAGCGGCGTCAATCAGCCCCAGCATTTT. Combining the CDR3 with reference TRBV7-9 and TRBJ1-5 gives the whole variable domain DTGVSQNPRHKITKRGQNVTFRCDPISEHNRLYWYRQTLGQGPEFLTYFQNEAQLEKSRLLSDRFSAERPKGSFSTLEIQRTEQGDSAMYLCASSLSSGVNQPQHFGDGTRLSIL.

This chain joins TRBV12-3 or TRBV12-4 and TRBJ2-7; a weak D match, TRBD2 (5 bases). The CDR3 has 13 amino acids. Trimming took 4 bases from V and 7 from J, leaving 14 bases between them. The CDR3 DNA reads TGTGCCAGCAGTTCTTTTACTACGGGGGAGCAGTACTTC. Translating gives CASSSFTTGEQYF.